Only one count was recorded for the clone carrying this TCR beta chain. Its antigen is not known. This sample was taken from a study of CD8+CD57+ T cells in acquired aplastic anemia. Whole-study context: Sorted CD4+ plus CD8+ cells gave DNA averaging around 3.2 ug. Healthy donor sequencing depth: about 10 million CD4+, 11 million to 13 million CD8+ reads.

Whole-study findings and limits: Patients did not significantly differ from controls in CD8+ Simpson's diversity.

The junction had 5 bases not matched to a gene; V was cut back by 4 bases and J by 5 bases. The CDR3 is 14 amino acids. Germline CDR1 and CDR2: SEHNR and FQNEAQ (reference sequence). Profiles of TCR beta VDJ and CDR3 were generated from a genomic DNA template. MiXCR, applied by TCRdb to the reads, yields one record per CDR3 protein. Among around 230,000 distinct CDR3 sequences, approximately 57% were seen once, and the ten largest hold 25% to 30%. Sequences were obtained from sorted CD4+, CD8+, or CD8+CD57+ T cells (not recorded which) from PBMCs. V and J are TRBV7-9 and TRBJ2-7; TRBD2 agrees at 10 bases. The clonotype was recovered from a human donor in good health. As DNA, the CDR3 is TGTGCCAGCAGCTCAGCGGGGGGGTACGACGAGCAGTACTTC. Protein product: CASSSAGGYDEQYF.